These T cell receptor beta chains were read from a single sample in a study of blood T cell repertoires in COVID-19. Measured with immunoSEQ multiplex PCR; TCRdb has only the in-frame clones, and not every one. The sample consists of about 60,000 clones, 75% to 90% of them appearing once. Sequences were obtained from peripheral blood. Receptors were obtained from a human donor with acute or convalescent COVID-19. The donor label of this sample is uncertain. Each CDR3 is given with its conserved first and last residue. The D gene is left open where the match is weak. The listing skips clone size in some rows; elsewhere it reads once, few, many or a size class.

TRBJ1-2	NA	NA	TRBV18	CASSHPDRRDPGGYGYTF	TGTGCCAGCTCACACCCAGACAGGAGAGATCCGGGAGGCTATGGCTACACCTTC
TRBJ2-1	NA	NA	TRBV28	CASTTSSYNEQFF	TGTGCCAGCACTACTAGCAGCTACAATGAGCAGTTCTTC
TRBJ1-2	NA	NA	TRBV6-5	CASREVISYGYTF	TGTGCCAGCAGGGAGGTTATCTCCTATGGCTACACCTTC
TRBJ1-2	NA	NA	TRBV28	CASSFGSSVYGYTF	TGTGCCAGCAGTTTCGGGAGCAGTGTCTATGGCTACACCTTC
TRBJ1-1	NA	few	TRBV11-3	CASSLGAVNTEAFF	TGTGCCAGCAGCTTGGGAGCGGTTAACACTGAAGCTTTCTTT
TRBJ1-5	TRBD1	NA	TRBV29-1	CSVVGQGEKAQHF	TGCAGCGTTGTGGGACAGGGGGAAAAGGCCCAGCATTTT
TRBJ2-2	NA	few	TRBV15	CATSRDMSTGELFF	TGTGCCACCAGCAGAGATATGAGCACCGGGGAGCTGTTTTTT
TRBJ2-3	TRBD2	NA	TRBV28	CASSFSGRALGTDTQYF	TGTGCCAGCAGCTTTAGCGGGAGGGCCCTCGGTACAGATACGCAGTATTTT
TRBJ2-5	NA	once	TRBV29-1	CSGDSDPYQQETQYF	TGCAGCGGAGACTCTGACCCATACCAACAAGAGACCCAGTACTTC
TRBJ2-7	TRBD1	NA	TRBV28	CASRRNGGTGLSYEQYF	TGTGCCAGCAGAAGAAATGGGGGGACAGGTTTGTCCTACGAGCAGTACTTC
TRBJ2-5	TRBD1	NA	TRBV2	CASSEEGQGIETQYF	TGTGCCAGCAGTGAGGAGGGACAGGGTATTGAGACCCAGTACTTC
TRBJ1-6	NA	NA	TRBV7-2	CASSLERLDSPLHF	TGTGCCAGCAGCTTAGAGAGGCTCGATTCACCCCTCCACTTT
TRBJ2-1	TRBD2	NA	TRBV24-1	CATSVSSGRDEQFF	TGTGCCACCAGTGTCTCTAGCGGGAGGGATGAGCAGTTCTTC
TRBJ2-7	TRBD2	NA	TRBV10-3	CAIRGTSGTLYEQYF	TGTGCCATCCGTGGGACTAGCGGGACCCTCTACGAGCAGTACTTC
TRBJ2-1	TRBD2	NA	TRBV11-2	CASSLPGGRWGEQFF	TGTGCCAGCAGCTTACCGGGCGGGAGGTGGGGTGAGCAGTTCTTC
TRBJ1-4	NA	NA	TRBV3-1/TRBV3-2	CASSSRGRNEKLFF	TGTGCCAGCAGCTCTCGGGGGAGAAATGAAAAACTGTTTTTT
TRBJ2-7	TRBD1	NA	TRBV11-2	CASSRDASGGYEQYF	TGTGCCAGCAGCCGCGATGCGTCAGGGGGTTACGAGCAGTACTTC
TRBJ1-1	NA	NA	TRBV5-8	CASNQGKANTEAFF	TGTGCCAGCAACCAGGGTAAGGCGAACACTGAAGCTTTCTTT
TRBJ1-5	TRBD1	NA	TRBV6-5	CASRQGRGNQPQHF	TGTGCCAGCAGACAGGGGAGAGGCAATCAGCCCCAGCATTTT
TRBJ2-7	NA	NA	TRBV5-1	CASSIGLRALNEQYF	TGCGCCAGCAGCATAGGACTCCGTGCTTTGAACGAGCAGTACTTC
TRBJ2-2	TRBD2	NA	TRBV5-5	CASSPLAGGSHTGELFF	TGTGCCAGCAGCCCTCTAGCGGGGGGATCACACACCGGGGAGCTGTTTTTT
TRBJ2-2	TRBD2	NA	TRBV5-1	CASSPGTSGGYGELFF	TGCGCCAGCAGCCCCGGGACTAGCGGGGGGTACGGGGAGCTGTTTTTT
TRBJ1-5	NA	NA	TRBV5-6	CASSWRNQPQHF	TGTGCCAGCAGTTGGCGGAATCAGCCCCAGCATTTT
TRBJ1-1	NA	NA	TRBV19	CASSIDRANTEAFF	TGTGCCAGTAGTATAGACAGGGCGAACACTGAAGCTTTCTTT
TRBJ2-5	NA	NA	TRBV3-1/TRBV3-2	CASSHVQETQYF	TGTGCCAGCAGCCACGTTCAAGAGACCCAGTACTTC
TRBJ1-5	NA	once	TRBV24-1	CATSDPRAGSNQPQHF	TGTGCCACCAGTGACCCCAGGGCAGGGAGCAATCAGCCCCAGCATTTT
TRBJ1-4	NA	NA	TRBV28	CASMGSGVGEKLFF	TGTGCCAGCATGGGGTCCGGGGTGGGAGAAAAACTGTTTTTT
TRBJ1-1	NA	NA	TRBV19	CASSISRGEAFF	TGTGCCAGTAGTATTTCGAGGGGGGAAGCTTTCTTT
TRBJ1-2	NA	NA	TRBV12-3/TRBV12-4	CASSLEPREGYTF	TGTGCCAGCAGTTTAGAGCCCCGGGAAGGCTACACCTTC
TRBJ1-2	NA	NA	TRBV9	CASSAHRDGYTF	TGTGCCAGCAGCGCCCACAGGGACGGCTACACCTTC
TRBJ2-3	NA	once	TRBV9	CASSGTGTSSDTQYF	TGTGCCAGCAGCGGAACCGGGACTTCTTCAGATACGCAGTATTTT
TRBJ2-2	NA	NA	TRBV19	CASSMKAKLMAQRRTGELFF	TGTGCCAGTAGTATGAAGGCTAAACTTATGGCGCAGCGACGCACCGGGGAGCTGTTTTTT
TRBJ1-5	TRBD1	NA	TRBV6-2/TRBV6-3	CASSPLATGGPGNQPQHF	TGTGCCAGCAGTCCACTCGCAACAGGGGGCCCTGGCAATCAGCCCCAGCATTTT
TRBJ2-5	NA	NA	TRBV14	CASSREETQYF	TGTGCCAGCAGCCGCGAAGAGACCCAGTACTTC
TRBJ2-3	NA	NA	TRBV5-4	CASSLSRGGARDTQYF	TGTGCCAGCAGCTTGAGTAGGGGGGGGGCAAGAGATACGCAGTATTTT
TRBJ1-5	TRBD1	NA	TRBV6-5	CASSLQGVATQHF	TGTGCCAGCAGTCTACAGGGGGTCGCGACCCAGCATTTT
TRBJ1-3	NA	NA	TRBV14	CASSRFPLSGNTIYF	TGTGCCAGCAGCCGATTTCCACTCTCTGGAAACACCATATATTTT
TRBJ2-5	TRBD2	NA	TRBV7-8	CASSLVPAGGRETQYF	TGTGCCAGCAGCTTAGTGCCAGCGGGGGGGAGAGAGACCCAGTACTTC
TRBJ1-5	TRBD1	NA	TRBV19	CASGRTGGANQPQHF	TGTGCCAGCGGGAGGACAGGGGGCGCAAATCAGCCCCAGCATTTT
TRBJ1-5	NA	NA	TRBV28	CASSFLGSVQPQHF	TGTGCCAGCAGTTTCTTGGGCTCGGTTCAGCCCCAGCATTTT
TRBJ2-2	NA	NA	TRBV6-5	CASSYGGPNTGELFF	TGTGCCAGCAGTTACGGGGGCCCGAACACCGGGGAGCTGTTTTTT
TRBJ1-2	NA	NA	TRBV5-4	CASSPDSINYGYTF	TGTGCCAGCAGCCCGGACAGTATTAACTATGGCTACACCTTC
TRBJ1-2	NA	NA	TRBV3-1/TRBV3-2	CASSQVTGRGGTGYTF	TGTGCCAGCAGCCAAGTGACGGGCCGGGGAGGGACTGGCTACACCTTC
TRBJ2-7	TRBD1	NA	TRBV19	CASSIDTGGTYEQYF	TGTGCCAGTAGTATAGATACAGGGGGAACCTACGAGCAGTACTTC
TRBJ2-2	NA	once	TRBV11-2	CASSPGGGVHTGELFF	TGTGCCAGCAGCCCGGGGGGCGGGGTCCACACCGGGGAGCTGTTTTTT
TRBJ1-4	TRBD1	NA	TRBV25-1	CASSGYRGGSEKLFF	TGTGCCAGCAGTGGCTACAGGGGCGGGTCTGAAAAACTGTTTTTT
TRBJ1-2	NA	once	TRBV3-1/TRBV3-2	CASSQDSGYGYTF	TGTGCCAGCAGCCAAGATTCAGGGTACGGCTACACCTTC
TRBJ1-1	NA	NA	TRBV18	CASSPVSAAGVEEAFF	TGTGCCAGCTCACCAGTTAGCGCGGCAGGGGTCGAGGAAGCTTTCTTT
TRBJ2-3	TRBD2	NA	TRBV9	CASSATAGWGTDTQYF	TGTGCCAGCAGCGCCACAGCGGGATGGGGGACAGATACGCAGTATTTT
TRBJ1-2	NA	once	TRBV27	CASSAYRQLGYTF	TGTGCCAGCAGTGCTTACCGCCAACTGGGCTACACCTTC
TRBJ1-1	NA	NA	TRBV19	CASLPSGVEYTEAFF	TGTGCCAGCCTCCCTTCAGGGGTGGAGTACACTGAAGCTTTCTTT
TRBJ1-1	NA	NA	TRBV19	CASSIDRGAGATEAFF	TGTGCCAGTAGTATAGATCGGGGGGCGGGAGCCACTGAAGCTTTCTTT
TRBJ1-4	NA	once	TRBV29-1	CSVRMGGDKLFF	TGCAGCGTACGGATGGGGGGGGACAAACTGTTTTTT
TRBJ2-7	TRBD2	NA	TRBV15	CATKLAGGPYEQYF	TGTGCCACCAAGTTAGCGGGAGGGCCGTACGAGCAGTACTTC
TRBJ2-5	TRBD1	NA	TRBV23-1	CASRSTPRDRNKETQYF	TGCGCCAGTAGATCAACTCCACGGGACAGAAACAAAGAGACCCAGTACTTC